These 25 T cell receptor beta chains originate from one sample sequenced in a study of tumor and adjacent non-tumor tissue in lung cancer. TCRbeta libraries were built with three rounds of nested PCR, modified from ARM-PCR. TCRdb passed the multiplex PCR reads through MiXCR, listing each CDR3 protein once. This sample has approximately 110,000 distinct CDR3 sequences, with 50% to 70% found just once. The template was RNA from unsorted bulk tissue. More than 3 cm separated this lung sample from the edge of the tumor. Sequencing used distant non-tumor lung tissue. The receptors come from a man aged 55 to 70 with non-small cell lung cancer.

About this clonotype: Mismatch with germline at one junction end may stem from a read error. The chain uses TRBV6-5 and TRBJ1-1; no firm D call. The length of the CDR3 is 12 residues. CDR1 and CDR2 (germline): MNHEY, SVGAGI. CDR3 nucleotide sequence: TGTGCCAGCACTCGTTCGAACTCTGAAGCTTTCTTT. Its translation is CASTRSNSEAFF.

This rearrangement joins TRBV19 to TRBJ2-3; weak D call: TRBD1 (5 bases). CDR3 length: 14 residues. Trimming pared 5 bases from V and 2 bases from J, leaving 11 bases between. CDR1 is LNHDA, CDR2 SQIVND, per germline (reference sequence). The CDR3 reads CASSQGRDTDTQYF. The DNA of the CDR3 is TGTGCCAGTAGTCAGGGCAGGGACACAGATACGCAGTATTTT.

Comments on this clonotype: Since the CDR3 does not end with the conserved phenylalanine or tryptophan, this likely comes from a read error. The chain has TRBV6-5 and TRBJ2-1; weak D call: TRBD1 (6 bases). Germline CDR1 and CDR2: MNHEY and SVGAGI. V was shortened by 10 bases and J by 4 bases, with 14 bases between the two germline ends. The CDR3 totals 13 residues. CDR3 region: CATREDSYNEQFL. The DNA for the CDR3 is TGTGCCACCCGCGAGGACAGTTACAATGAGCAGTTCCTC.

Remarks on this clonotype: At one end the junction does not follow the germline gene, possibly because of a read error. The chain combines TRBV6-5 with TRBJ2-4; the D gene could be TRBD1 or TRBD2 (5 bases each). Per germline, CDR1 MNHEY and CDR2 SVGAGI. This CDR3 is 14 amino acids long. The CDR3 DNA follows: TGTGCCAGCAGTCTCCGCAGGGAGACAAGCATTCGGTACTTC. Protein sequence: CASSLRRETSIRYF.

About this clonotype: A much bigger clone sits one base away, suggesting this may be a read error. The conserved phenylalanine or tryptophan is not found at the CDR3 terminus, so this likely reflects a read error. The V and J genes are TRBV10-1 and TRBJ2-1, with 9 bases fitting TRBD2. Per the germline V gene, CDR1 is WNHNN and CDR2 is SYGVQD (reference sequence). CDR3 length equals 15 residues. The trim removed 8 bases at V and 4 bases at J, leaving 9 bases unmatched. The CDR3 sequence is CASSRVAGVYNEQFL. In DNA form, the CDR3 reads TGCGCCAGCTCTCGGGTAGCGGGGGTATACAATGAGCAGTTCCTC.

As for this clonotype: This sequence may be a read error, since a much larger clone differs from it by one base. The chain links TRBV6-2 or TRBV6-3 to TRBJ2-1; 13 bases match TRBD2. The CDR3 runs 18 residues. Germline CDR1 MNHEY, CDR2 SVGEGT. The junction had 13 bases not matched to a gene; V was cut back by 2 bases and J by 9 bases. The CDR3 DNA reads TGTGCCAGCAGTTACAAAAAAGGGACTAGCGGGGTCTTGAGTGAGCAGTTCTTC. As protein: CASSYKKGTSGVLSEQFF.

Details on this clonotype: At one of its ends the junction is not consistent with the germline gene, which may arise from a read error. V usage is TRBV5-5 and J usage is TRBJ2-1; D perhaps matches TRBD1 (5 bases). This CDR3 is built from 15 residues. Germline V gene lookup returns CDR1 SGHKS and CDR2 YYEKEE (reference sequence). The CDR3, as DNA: TGTGCCAGCAGCTTAATGGACAACCTAAACAATGAGCAGCTCTTC. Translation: CASSLMDNLNNEQLF.

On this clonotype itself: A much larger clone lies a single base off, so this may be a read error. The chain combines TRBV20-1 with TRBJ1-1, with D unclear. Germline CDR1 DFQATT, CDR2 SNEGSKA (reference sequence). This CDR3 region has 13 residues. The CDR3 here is CSAEPGMRTEDFF. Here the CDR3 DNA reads TGCAGTGCCGAACCGGGGATGAGAACTGAAGATTTCTTT.

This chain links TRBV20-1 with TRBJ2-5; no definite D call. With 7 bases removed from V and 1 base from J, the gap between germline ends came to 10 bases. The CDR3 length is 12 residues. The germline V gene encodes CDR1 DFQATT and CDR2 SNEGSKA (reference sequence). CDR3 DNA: TGCAGTGTGTCCGAGAGCCAAGAGACCCAGTACTTC. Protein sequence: CSVSESQETQYF.

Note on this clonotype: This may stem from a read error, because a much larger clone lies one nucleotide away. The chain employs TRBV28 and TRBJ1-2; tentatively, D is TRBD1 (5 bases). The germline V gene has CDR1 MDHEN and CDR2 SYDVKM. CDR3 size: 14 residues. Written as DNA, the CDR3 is TGTGCCTGCAGACCTCCGTCGGGGGTCTATGGCTACACCTTC. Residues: CACRPPSGVYGYTF.

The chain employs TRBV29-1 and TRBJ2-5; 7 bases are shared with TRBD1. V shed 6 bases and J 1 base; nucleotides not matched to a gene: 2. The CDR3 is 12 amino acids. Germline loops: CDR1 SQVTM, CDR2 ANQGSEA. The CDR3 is CSVTGFQETQYF. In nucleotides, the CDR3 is TGCAGCGTGACAGGGTTCCAAGAGACCCAGTACTTC.

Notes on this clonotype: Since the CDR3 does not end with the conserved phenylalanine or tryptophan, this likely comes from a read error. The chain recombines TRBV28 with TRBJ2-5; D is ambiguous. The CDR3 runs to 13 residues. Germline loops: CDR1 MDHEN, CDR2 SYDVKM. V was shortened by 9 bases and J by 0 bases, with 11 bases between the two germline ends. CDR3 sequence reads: CASSRVNQETQYY. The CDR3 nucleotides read TGTGCCAGTAGTAGGGTCAACCAAGAGACCCAGTACTAC.

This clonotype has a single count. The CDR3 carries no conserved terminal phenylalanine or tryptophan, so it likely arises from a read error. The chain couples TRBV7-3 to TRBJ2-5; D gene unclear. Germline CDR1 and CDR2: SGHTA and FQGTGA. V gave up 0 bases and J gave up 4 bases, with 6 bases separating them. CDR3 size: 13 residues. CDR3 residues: CASSLTVGETQYI. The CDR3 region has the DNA TGTGCCAGCAGCTTAACGGTCGGAGAGACCCAGTACATC.

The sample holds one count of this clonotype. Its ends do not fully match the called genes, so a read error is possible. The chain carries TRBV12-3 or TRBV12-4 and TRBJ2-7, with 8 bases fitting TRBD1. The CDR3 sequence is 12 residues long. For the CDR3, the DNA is TGTACCAGTCAGGGGGCCCTGGGGGAGCAGTACTTC. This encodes CTSQGALGEQYF.

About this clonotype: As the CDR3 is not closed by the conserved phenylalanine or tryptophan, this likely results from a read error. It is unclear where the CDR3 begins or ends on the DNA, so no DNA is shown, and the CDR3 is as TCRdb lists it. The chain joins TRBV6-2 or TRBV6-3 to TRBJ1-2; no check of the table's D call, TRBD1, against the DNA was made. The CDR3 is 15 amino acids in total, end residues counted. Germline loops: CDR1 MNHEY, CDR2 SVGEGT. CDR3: CASSYSNGGLDGHTI.

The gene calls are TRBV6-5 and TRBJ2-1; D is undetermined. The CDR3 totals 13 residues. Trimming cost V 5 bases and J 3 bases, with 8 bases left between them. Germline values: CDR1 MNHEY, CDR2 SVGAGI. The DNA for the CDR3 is TGTGCCAGCAGTCTCTACCTCTACAATGAGCAGTTCTTC. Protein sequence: CASSLYLYNEQFF.

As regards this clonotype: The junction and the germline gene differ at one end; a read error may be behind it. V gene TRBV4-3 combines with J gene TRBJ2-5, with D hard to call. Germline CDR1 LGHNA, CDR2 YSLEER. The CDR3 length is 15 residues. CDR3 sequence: CASSQDRDNQETQYF. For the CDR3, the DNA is TGCGCCAGCAGCCAAGATCGCGACAATCAAGAGACCCAGTACTTT.

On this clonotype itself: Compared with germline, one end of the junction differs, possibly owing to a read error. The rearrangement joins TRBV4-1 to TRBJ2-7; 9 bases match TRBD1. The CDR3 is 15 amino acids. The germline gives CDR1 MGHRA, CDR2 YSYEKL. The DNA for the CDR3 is TGCGCCAGCAGCCGAGAAGGGACAGGGAGCTACGGGCAGTATTTC. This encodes CASSREGTGSYGQYF.

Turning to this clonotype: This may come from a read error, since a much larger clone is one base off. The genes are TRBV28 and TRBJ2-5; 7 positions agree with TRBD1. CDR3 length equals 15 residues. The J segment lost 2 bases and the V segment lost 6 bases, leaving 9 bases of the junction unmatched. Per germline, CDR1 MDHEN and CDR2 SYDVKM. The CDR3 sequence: CASSQHRGQQETQYF. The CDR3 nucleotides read TGTGCCAGCAGCCAACATAGGGGACAGCAAGAGACCCAGTACTTC.

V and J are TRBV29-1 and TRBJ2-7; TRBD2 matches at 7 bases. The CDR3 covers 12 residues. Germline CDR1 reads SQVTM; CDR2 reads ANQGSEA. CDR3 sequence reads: CSAGLERNEQYF. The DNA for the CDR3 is TGCAGTGCCGGACTAGAGAGGAACGAGCAGTACTTC.

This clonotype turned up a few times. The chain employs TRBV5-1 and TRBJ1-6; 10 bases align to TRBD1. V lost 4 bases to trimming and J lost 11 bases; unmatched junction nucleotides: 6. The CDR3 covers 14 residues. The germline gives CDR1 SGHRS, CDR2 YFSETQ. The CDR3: CASSMTGGGTPLHF. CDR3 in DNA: TGCGCCAGCAGCATGACAGGGGGCGGCACACCCCTCCACTTT.

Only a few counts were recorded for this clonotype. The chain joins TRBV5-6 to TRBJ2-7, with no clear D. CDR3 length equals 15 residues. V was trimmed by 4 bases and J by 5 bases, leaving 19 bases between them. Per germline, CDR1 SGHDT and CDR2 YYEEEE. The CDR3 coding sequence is TGTGCCAGCAGCCACCCACGGGCAGATTCCAACGAGCAGTACTTC. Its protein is CASSHPRADSNEQYF.

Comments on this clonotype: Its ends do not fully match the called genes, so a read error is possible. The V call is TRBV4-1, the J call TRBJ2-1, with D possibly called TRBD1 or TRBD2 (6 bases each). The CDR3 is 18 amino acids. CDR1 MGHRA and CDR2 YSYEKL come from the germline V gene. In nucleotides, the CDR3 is TGCGCCAGCAGTCAAGATGCGCCCTCCGGGGGCAACTACGATGAGCAGTTCTTC. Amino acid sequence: CASSQDAPSGGNYDEQFF.

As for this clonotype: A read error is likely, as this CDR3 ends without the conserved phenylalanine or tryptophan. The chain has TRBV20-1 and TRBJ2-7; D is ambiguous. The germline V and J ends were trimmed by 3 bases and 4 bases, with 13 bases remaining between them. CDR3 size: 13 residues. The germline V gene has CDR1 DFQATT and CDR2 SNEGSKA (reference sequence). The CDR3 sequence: CSASRAGLYEQYL. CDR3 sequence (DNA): TGCAGTGCTAGTAGGGCAGGTCTGTACGAGCAGTACCTC.

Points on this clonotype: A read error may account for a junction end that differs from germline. CDR3 protein: CSSSLERRELGTDTQYF. CDR3 bases: TGTTCCAGCAGCTTAGAGAGGCGGGAGTTGGGCACAGATACGCAGTATTTT. V and J are TRBV11-2 and TRBJ2-3; 7 bases align to TRBD2. Per the germline V gene, CDR1 is SGHAT and CDR2 is FQNNGV. This CDR3 has 17 residues.